The TCR beta chain described here comes from a study of T-cell reconstitution after alpha-beta-depleted transplantation in children. This clonotype has only a few counts. The target antigen is unknown. During its preparation, the TCRbeta library received unique molecular identifiers. TCRdb redid the calling of the PCR reads with MiXCR, one entry per CDR3 protein. The sample lists about 1,000,000 distinct CDR3 sequences, roughly 31% seen once, with 28% in the top ten. Study-wide findings and caveats: Two months or so post-transplant, alpha-beta T cells reportedly derived from several hundred expanded graft clones. In some patients, recipient T cells and intrathymic progenitors surviving conditioning explained high day-60 diversity. Once a year had passed after transplant, T-cell counts and diversity came mostly from newly produced T cells.

The V gene end was trimmed by 3 bases and the J gene end by 2 bases; junction bases not matched to a gene: 12. CDR3 size: 16 residues. Germline V gene lookup returns CDR1 DFQATT and CDR2 SNEGSKA (reference sequence). The sample consisted of PBMCs, mostly from graft donor cells, taken 360 days after TCRalphabeta/CD19-depleted stem cell transplant. The clonotype comes from a boy in the first two years of life who had a stem cell transplant for SCID, so the T cells may come from the graft donor. V and J are TRBV20-1 and TRBJ2-7, with TRBD1 identical over 8 bases. CDR3 protein: CSASAIPGQVTYEQYF. Written as DNA, the CDR3 is TGCAGTGCTAGTGCGATCCCGGGACAGGTGACCTACGAGCAGTACTTC.